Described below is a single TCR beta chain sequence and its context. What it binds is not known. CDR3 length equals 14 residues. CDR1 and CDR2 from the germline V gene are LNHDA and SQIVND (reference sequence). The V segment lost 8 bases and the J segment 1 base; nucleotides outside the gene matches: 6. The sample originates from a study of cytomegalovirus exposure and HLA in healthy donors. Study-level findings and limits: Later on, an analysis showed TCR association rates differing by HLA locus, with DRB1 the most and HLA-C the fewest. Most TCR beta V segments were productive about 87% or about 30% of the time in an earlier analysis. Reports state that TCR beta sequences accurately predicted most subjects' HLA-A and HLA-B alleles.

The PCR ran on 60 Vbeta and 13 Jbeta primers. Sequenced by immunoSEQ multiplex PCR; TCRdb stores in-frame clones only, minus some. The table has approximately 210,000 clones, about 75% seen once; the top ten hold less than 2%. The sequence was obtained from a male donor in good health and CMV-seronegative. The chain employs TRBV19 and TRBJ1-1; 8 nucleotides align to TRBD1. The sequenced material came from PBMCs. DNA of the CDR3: TGTGCCAGTGGCTACAGGGGGGAGAACACTGAAGCTTTCTTT. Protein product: CASGYRGENTEAFF.